This TCR beta chain was obtained from a study of T-cell reconstitution after alpha-beta-depleted transplantation in children. Library preparation (for TCRbeta) was performed with unique molecular identifiers. TCRdb reanalysed the PCR reads using MiXCR and keeps one entry per CDR3 protein. The sample has about 980,000 distinct CDR3 sequences; about 31% are singletons. Looked up from germline, CDR1 is DFQATT and CDR2 is SNEGSKA (reference sequence). The CDR3 has 14 amino acids. Trimming stripped 2 bases from V and 0 bases from J, with 11 bases between. There are a few counts of this clonotype. The receptor's source is a boy younger than two who had a stem cell transplant for SCID, so the T cells may come from the graft donor. This chain uses TRBV20-1 with TRBJ2-7; D uncertain. The source material was PBMCs, mostly from graft donor cells, sampled 360 days after TCRalphabeta/CD19-depleted stem cell transplant. CDR3: CSARSLQPSYEQYF. CDR3 sequence (DNA): TGCAGTGCTAGATCGTTACAGCCCTCCTACGAGCAGTACTTC.